The entry below describes one TCR beta chain. These data are taken from a study of blood T cell repertoires in COVID-19. Study at large: Samples representing acute and convalescent COVID-19 were sourced from the United States, Italy and Spain.

V trimming: 3 bases; J trimming: 5 bases; junction bases outside the gene matches: 10. This CDR3 has 17 residues. Looked up from germline, CDR1 is SGHDN and CDR2 is FVKESK. Original data processing: Reference gene primer amplification yielded estimated nucleated cell counts. Method: immunoSEQ multiplex PCR; TCRdb's copy keeps in-frame clones and lacks some. V, J and clone size are those of that table, while D and trimming were read from the DNA. The sample shows under 100,000 clones, around 87% of them seen only once. The chain recombines TRBV14 with TRBJ2-2; 9 bases fit TRBD1. The sequencing sample was made of peripheral blood. The TCR originated in a human donor in a cohort sampled during active COVID-19. In nucleotides, the CDR3 is TGTGCCAGCAGCCAGACACCGGGACAGGGTTGGACCGGGGAGCTGTTTTTT. Translation gives CASSQTPGQGWTGELFF.